The present T cell receptor beta chain was sequenced within a study of blood T cell repertoires in COVID-19. Study overall: Researchers got acute and convalescent COVID-19 samples from the United States, Italy and Spain. Sources were T cells, B-cell-depleted T cells, or PBMCs; the material itself was cDNA or gDNA.

Enrolled during active infection, Seattle patients were then followed longitudinally. V shed 2 bases and J 0 bases; nucleotides not matched to a gene: 8. CDR1 is SGHRS, CDR2 YFSETQ, per germline. This CDR3 is built from 18 residues. Authors' methods: Amplifying reference gene primers gave estimates of nucleated cell counts. Clones were sequenced by immunoSEQ multiplex PCR, and TCRdb holds only the in-frame ones, with some missing. That table supplies the V and J calls and clone size; D and trimming were determined from the DNA. The sample includes 300,000 to 350,000 clones, 90% seen only once; the top ten take around 0.93%.

The source material was peripheral blood. This chain links TRBV5-1 with TRBJ2-1; 10 nucleotides agree with TRBD2. This TCR derives from a woman in her thirties or forties with COVID-19, enrolled during active disease. This chain's CDR3 is CASSLGLAAGFSYNEQFF. Here the CDR3 DNA reads TGCGCCAGCAGCTTAGGACTAGCGGCCGGATTCTCCTACAATGAGCAGTTCTTC.